This T cell receptor beta chain was sequenced during a study of T-cell memory formation after mild COVID-19. Notes on the study in general: Second-wave clones reaching peak frequency on day 37 lacked confirmed SARS-CoV-2 specificity.

TCRdb called the 5' RACE reads again in MiXCR, with one record for every CDR3 protein. This sample has under 150,000 distinct CDR3 sequences, with approximately 21% found just once. This CDR3 has 13 residues. Germline CDR1 and CDR2: SGHKS and YYEKEE (reference sequence). Trimming removed 1 base at V and 2 bases at J, with 7 bases between. Comment on this clonotype: As yet, its antigen is unknown.

Material for sequencing was PBMCs or a T cell subset sorted from them (not recorded which). The TCR was taken from a man aged 18 to 30 who had mild COVID-19 (a few samples of this study predate the infection). Cell type and time point are not known. This chain uses TRBV5-5 with TRBJ2-7; TRBD1 or TRBD2 may be the D gene (5 bases each). The CDR3 region is CASSLPGPYEQYV. CDR3 DNA: TGTGCCAGCAGCTTGCCGGGACCCTACGAGCAGTACGTC.